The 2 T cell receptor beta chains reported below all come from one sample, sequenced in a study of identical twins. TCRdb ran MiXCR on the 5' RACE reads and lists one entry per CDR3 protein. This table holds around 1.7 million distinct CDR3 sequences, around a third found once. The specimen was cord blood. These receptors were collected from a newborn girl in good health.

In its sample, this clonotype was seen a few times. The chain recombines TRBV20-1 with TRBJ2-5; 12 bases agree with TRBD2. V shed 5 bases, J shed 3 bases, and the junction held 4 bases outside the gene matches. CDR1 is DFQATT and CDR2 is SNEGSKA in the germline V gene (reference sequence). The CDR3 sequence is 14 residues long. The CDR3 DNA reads TGCAGTGCTGGAAGGACTAGCGGGGAAGAGACCCAGTACTTC. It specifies CSAGRTSGEETQYF.

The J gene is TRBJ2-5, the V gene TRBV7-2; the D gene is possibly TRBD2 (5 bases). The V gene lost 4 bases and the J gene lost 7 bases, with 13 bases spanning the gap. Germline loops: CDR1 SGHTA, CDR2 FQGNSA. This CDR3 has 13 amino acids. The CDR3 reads CASSSDGKGTQYF. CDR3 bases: TGTGCCAGCAGCTCGGACGGGAAAGGGACCCAGTACTTC.